Sequencing of this TCR beta chain was carried out in a study of monozygotic twins with cystic fibrosis. Study-level findings and limits: V usage most resembled the co-twin in 13 of 16 pairs. Low clonality (median about 0.0095) suggested a mostly naive repertoire.

This CDR3 contains 14 residues. Germline assignment: CDR1 LGHNT and CDR2 FRNRAP. The V gene lost 5 bases and the J gene lost 6 bases, with 15 bases spanning the gap. Worth noting for this clone: Its matching antigen is unknown.

Libraries were prepared by immunoSEQ multiplex PCR; TCRdb keeps only in-frame clonotypes and omits some of them. The sample has about 39,000 clones; under 95% are singletons. This clonotype was obtained from a boy aged 2 to 9 with cystic fibrosis. The material sequenced was blood. This chain joins TRBV12-5 and TRBJ2-3; tentatively, D is TRBD1 (5 bases). CDR3 nucleotide sequence: TGTGCTAGTGGTACCAACCCAGGGTCCGATACGCAGTATTTT. This encodes CASGTNPGSDTQYF.